Listed here are 27 T cell receptor beta chains from one sample, sequenced in a study of cytomegalovirus exposure and HLA in healthy donors. Vbeta (60) and Jbeta (13) primers were used in the PCR. TCRdb's copy holds only in-frame clones and misses some; the assay was immunoSEQ multiplex PCR. The table has around 200,000 clones, approximately 78% seen once; the top ten hold 0.7% to 0.95%. The sample was PBMCs. Every receptor here comes from a woman aged 18-29 years in good health and CMV-seronegative.

This clone was seen a single time. The chain joins TRBV19 to TRBJ2-5; 8 bases are shared with TRBD1. After removal of 3 bases from V and 4 bases from J, the junction contained 4 bases not matched to a gene. Germline CDR1 is LNHDA and CDR2 is SQIVND (reference sequence). The CDR3 is 14 amino acids. The chain's CDR3 is CASSMGDRRETQYF. CDR3 nucleotides: TGTGCCAGTAGTATGGGGGACAGGAGAGAGACCCAGTACTTC.

This clone is a singleton in its sample. The CDR3 protein is CASSASGRYNEQFF. As DNA, the CDR3 is TGTGCCAGCAGCGCTAGCGGGAGATACAATGAGCAGTTCTTC. The chain links TRBV6-6 to TRBJ2-1, with 10 bases identical to TRBD2. CDR1 is MNHNY and CDR2 is SVGAGI in the germline V gene (reference sequence). The CDR3 loop spans 14 amino acids. V was clipped by 6 bases and J by 4 bases; unmatched bases: 3.

Many counts were recorded for this clone. V and J are TRBV5-1 and TRBJ1-1; possibly TRBD1 for D (6 bases). V was clipped by 0 bases and J by 2 bases, with 8 bases between them. The CDR3 length is 14 residues. The V gene's germline CDR1 is SGHRS and CDR2 YFSETQ. The CDR3 sequence: CASSLGTDNTEAFF. The CDR3 nucleotides read TGCGCCAGCAGCTTGGGGACAGATAACACTGAAGCTTTCTTT. Full variable domain (outside the CDR3, taken from reference TRBV5-1 and TRBJ1-1): KAGVTQTPRYLIKTRGQQVTLSCSPISGHRSVSWYQQTPGQGLQFLFEYFSETQRNKGNFPGRFSGRQFSNSRSEMNVSTLELGDSALYLCASSLGTDNTEAFFGQGTRLTVV.

V and J are TRBV7-9 and TRBJ1-1; D perhaps matches TRBD1 (6 bases). CDR3 length equals 13 residues. V was clipped by 5 bases and J by 8 bases, with 15 bases between them. CDR1 is SEHNR, CDR2 FQNEAQ, per germline (reference sequence). The CDR3 region has the DNA TGTGCCAGCAGCCCCCACACCGACAGGGAAGCTTTCTTT. Translation: CASSPHTDREAFF.

The rearrangement uses TRBV16 and TRBJ2-3; D gene unclear. The CDR3 covers 15 residues. CDR1 is KGHSY and CDR2 is FQNENV in the germline V gene. V lost 4 bases and J 2 bases, leaving 13 bases between the germline ends. CDR3 bases: TGTGCCAGCAGCCTAACCCCAGTACCCACAGATACGCAGTATTTT. Translated: CASSLTPVPTDTQYF.

The chain combines TRBV19 with TRBJ1-1; D is uncertain. Germline V lookup: CDR1 LNHDA, CDR2 SQIVND (reference sequence). V lost 5 bases, J lost 4 bases, and 8 bases lay in between. The CDR3 length is 12 residues. CDR3 bases: TGTGCCAGTAGTTCGAGAGGCACTGAAGCTTTCTTT. It yields the protein CASSSRGTEAFF.

The rearrangement uses TRBV5-1 and TRBJ1-1; 7 bases line up with TRBD1. Germline assignment: CDR1 SGHRS and CDR2 YFSETQ. J lost 6 bases, V lost 3 bases, and 11 bases had no gene match. The CDR3 totals 15 residues. Written as DNA, the CDR3 is TGCGCCAGCAGCTCCGAAAGGGGGCGCCGGCCTGAAGCTTTCTTT. It encodes CASSSERGRRPEAFF.

This sequence joins TRBV7-8 and TRBJ2-2, with TRBD2 identical over 7 bases. This CDR3 contains 18 residues. V lost 1 base, J lost 2 bases, and 10 bases stayed unmatched. Germline V gives CDR1 SGHVS, CDR2 FQNEAQ. The CDR3 region has the DNA TGTGCCAGCAGCTTAGATCCGTGGCTAGCGGTTAACACCGGGGAGCTGTTTTTT. Protein product: CASSLDPWLAVNTGELFF.

This chain joins TRBV6-6 and TRBJ2-2; 8 nucleotides agree with TRBD2. J gave up 4 bases and V 8 bases, and 3 bases lay outside the gene matches. In germline, CDR1 is MNHNY, CDR2 SVGAGI (reference sequence). This CDR3 contains 13 residues. As DNA, the CDR3 is TGTGCCAGCGACGGGGGGGGCACCGGGGAGCTGTTTTTT. Translating it yields CASDGGGTGELFF.

The chain links TRBV18 to TRBJ2-7, with 7 positions matching TRBD1. V was pared by 2 bases and J by 1 base, with 5 bases of the junction left unmatched. The CDR3 sequence is 15 residues long. Germline V CDR1 and CDR2: KGHSH, LQKENI. Here the CDR3 DNA reads TGTGCCAGCTCACCATTTACAGGGGCTTCCTACGAGCAGTACTTC. Residues: CASSPFTGASYEQYF. The full variable domain, its missing parts supplied by reference TRBV18 and TRBJ2-7, is NAGVMQNPRHLVRRRGQEARLRCSPMKGHSHVYWYRQLPEEGLKFMVYLQKENIIDESGMPKERFSAEFPKEGPSILRIQQVVRGDSAAYFCASSPFTGASYEQYFGPGTRLTVT.

This clone has a handful of counts. This chain links TRBV5-4 with TRBJ1-1; D might be TRBD1 (5 bases). The V gene's germline CDR1 is SGHNT and CDR2 YYREEE (reference sequence). This CDR3 contains 13 residues. V was pared by 5 bases and J by 5 bases, with 13 bases between. The CDR3 DNA is TGTGCCAGCAGGTTTCAGGGCGGTACTGAAGCTTTCTTT. This sequence encodes CASRFQGGTEAFF.

The rearrangement joins TRBV27 to TRBJ2-1, with 9 bases matching TRBD1. The CDR3 covers 16 residues. Germline V gene sequence: CDR1 MNHEY, CDR2 SMNVEV (reference sequence). V dropped 4 bases and J dropped 9; count of bases not matched to a gene: 13. CDR3 loop: CASSSPGQGEYGEQFF. CDR3 nucleotides: TGTGCCAGCAGTTCTCCGGGACAGGGTGAATACGGTGAGCAGTTCTTC.

The V and J genes are TRBV19 and TRBJ1-5, with 10 bases fitting TRBD1. CDR3 size: 15 residues. J lost 3 bases, V lost 3 bases, and 2 bases had no gene match. Germline assignment: CDR1 LNHDA and CDR2 SQIVND (reference sequence). The DNA of the CDR3 is TGTGCCAGTAGTATGACAGGGGGCTACAATCAGCCCCAGCATTTT. Translation gives CASSMTGGYNQPQHF.

The chain recombines TRBV10-2 with TRBJ2-7; D possibly corresponds to TRBD1 (5 bases). Germline V gene data show CDR1 as WSHSY and CDR2 as SAAADI. CDR3 length: 14 amino acids. The ends were cut back, 7 bases at V and 5 bases at J, with 18 bases in the middle. The CDR3 DNA reads TGCGCCAGCAAAGCTCCAGGGAAGATGGACGAGCAGTACTTC. Amino acid sequence: CASKAPGKMDEQYF.

The chain uses TRBV28 and TRBJ2-6; 7 nucleotides line up with TRBD1. Per the germline V gene, CDR1 is MDHEN and CDR2 is SYDVKM. The CDR3 has 17 amino acids. V dropped 6 bases and J dropped 3; count of bases not matched to a gene: 11. In nucleotides, the CDR3 is TGTGCCAGCAGGGACGGGACAGTCGCGTATGGGGCCAACGTCCTGACTTTC. Its protein product is CASRDGTVAYGANVLTF. The full variable domain, completed using reference TRBV28 and TRBJ2-6, is DVKVTQSSRYLVKRTGEKVFLECVQDMDHENMFWYRQDPGLGLRLIYFSYDVKMKEKGDIPEGYSVSREKKERFSLILESASTNQTSMYLCASRDGTVAYGANVLTFGAGSRLTVL.

J is TRBJ1-5 and V is TRBV7-9; 7 bases line up with TRBD1. CDR1 is SEHNR and CDR2 is FQNEAQ in the germline V gene (reference sequence). Losses at the gene ends were 2 bases for V and 3 bases for J; bases not matched to a gene: 1. This CDR3 has 14 residues. CDR3: CASSLRGPNQPQHF. CDR3 sequence (DNA): TGTGCCAGCAGCTTAAGGGGGCCCAATCAGCCCCAGCATTTT.

The chain is built from TRBV28 and TRBJ2-7; D gene uncertain. Germline CDR1 reads MDHEN; CDR2 reads SYDVKM. This CDR3 is 13 amino acids long. With 5 bases removed from V and 0 bases from J, the gap between germline ends came to 8 bases. Here the CDR3 reads CASSTDTSYEQYF. The CDR3 DNA reads TGTGCCAGCAGTACAGACACCTCCTACGAGCAGTACTTC. Full variable domain (rest looked up from reference TRBV28 and TRBJ2-7): DVKVTQSSRYLVKRTGEKVFLECVQDMDHENMFWYRQDPGLGLRLIYFSYDVKMKEKGDIPEGYSVSREKKERFSLILESASTNQTSMYLCASSTDTSYEQYFGPGTRLTVT.

The genes are TRBV7-6 and TRBJ2-7; 7 bases are a match to TRBD1. CDR1 and CDR2 from the germline V gene are SGHVS and FNYEAQ. The length of the CDR3 is 14 residues. V shed 5 bases, J shed 7 bases, and the junction held 11 bases outside the gene matches. The CDR3 DNA follows: TGTGCCAGCAGCCCCGGAGTAGGGGGCTGGGAGCAGTACTTC. The encoded protein is CASSPGVGGWEQYF. Supplemented by reference TRBV7-6 and TRBJ2-7, the full variable domain reads GAGVSQSPRYKVTKRGQDVALRCDPISGHVSLYWYRQALGQGPEFLTYFNYEAQQDKSGLPNDRFSAERPEGSISTLTIQRTEQRDSAMYRCASSPGVGGWEQYFGPGTRLTVT.

The chain couples TRBV7-2 to TRBJ2-7; tentative D call: TRBD1 (6 bases). V lost 6 bases, J lost 4 bases, and 16 bases lay in between. From germline, CDR1 is SGHTA and CDR2 FQGNSA. This CDR3 spans 14 amino acids. CDR3 region: CASRAQGSKYEQYF. The CDR3 nucleotides are TGTGCCAGCAGGGCCCAGGGGAGTAAGTACGAGCAGTACTTC.

This clone was counted a few times. The chain is built from TRBV5-1 and TRBJ2-7, with TRBD2 matching 7 bases. In germline, CDR1 is SGHRS, CDR2 YFSETQ. The CDR3 contains 14 residues. Trimming at V came to 2 bases and at J to 4 bases, leaving 6 bases not matched to a gene. The CDR3 sequence is CASSLRGGGYEQYF. The CDR3 bases are TGCGCCAGCAGCTTACGCGGGGGAGGATACGAGCAGTACTTC.

CDR3 region: CASSFTSGRSEQYF. CDR3 in DNA: TGTGCCAGCAGCTTTACTAGCGGGAGATCCGAGCAGTACTTC. The V gene is TRBV7-9, the J gene TRBJ2-7; 11 nucleotides line up with TRBD2. This CDR3 comprises 14 residues. V lost 3 bases and J lost 6; bases outside the gene matches: 4. Per germline, CDR1 SEHNR and CDR2 FQNEAQ (reference sequence).

This clone was seen a handful of times. The rearrangement joins TRBV29-1 to TRBJ1-1, with 8 nucleotides matching TRBD1. Germline CDR1 SQVTM, CDR2 ANQGSEA. The V gene end was trimmed by 6 bases and the J gene end by 2 bases; junction bases not matched to a gene: 2. The CDR3 runs to 12 residues. CDR3 sequence: CSVGQVNTEAFF. CDR3 nucleotide sequence: TGCAGCGTGGGACAGGTCAACACTGAAGCTTTCTTT.

This clone was detected only once. This rearrangement joins TRBV28 to TRBJ2-1, with D possibly TRBD2 on 5 matching bases. This CDR3 has 16 amino acids. V gave up 10 bases and J gave up 7 bases, with 26 bases separating them. From germline, CDR1 is MDHEN and CDR2 SYDVKM. The CDR3 bases are TGTGCCATATGCTCCCCCTCGGTGGGGAGTGGGAATGAGCAGTTCTTC. Its protein is CAICSPSVGSGNEQFF.

V gene TRBV7-9 combines with J gene TRBJ1-5; 8 bases align to TRBD1. There are 14 residues in the CDR3. V trimming: 4 bases; J trimming: 7 bases; junction bases outside the gene matches: 6. The V gene's germline CDR1 is SEHNR and CDR2 FQNEAQ (reference sequence). CDR3 sequence (DNA): TGTGCCAGCAGCTCCCAGGGGGCCGGCCAGCCCCAGCATTTT. Its protein is CASSSQGAGQPQHF.

This clone was recorded once. The V gene is TRBV4-1, the J gene TRBJ2-7, with D possibly being TRBD1 (6 bases). V gave up 2 bases and J gave up 0 bases, with 11 bases separating them. CDR1 MGHRA and CDR2 YSYEKL come from the germline V gene. The CDR3 loop spans 15 amino acids. The CDR3 DNA sequence: TGCGCCAGCAGCCAATCGACAGGTTACTCCTACGAGCAGTACTTC. Its protein product is CASSQSTGYSYEQYF.

The chain uses TRBV30 and TRBJ2-7, with a possible D match to TRBD2 (6 bases). Trimming stripped 4 bases from V and 1 base from J, with 17 bases between. The germline V gene has CDR1 GTSNPN and CDR2 SVGIG (reference sequence). This CDR3 is built from 15 residues. CDR3 protein: CAWKRASDGSYEQYF. CDR3 bases: TGTGCCTGGAAAAGGGCTAGCGATGGGTCCTACGAGCAGTACTTC.

V gene TRBV28 combines with J gene TRBJ1-5, with TRBD1 matching over 9 bases. The CDR3 extends over 16 amino acids. Germline-derived CDR1 and CDR2 are MDHEN and SYDVKM. Trimming at V came to 5 bases and at J to 3 bases, leaving 8 bases not matched to a gene. In DNA, the CDR3 is TGTGCCAGCAGTAGAACCGGGACAGGGATCAATCAGCCCCAGCATTTT. As protein: CASSRTGTGINQPQHF.